The entry that follows covers one TCR beta chain sequence. The sample comes from a study of CD8+CD57+ T cells in acquired aplastic anemia. The J segment lost 5 bases and the V segment lost 6 bases, leaving 4 bases of the junction unmatched. The CDR3 extends over 13 amino acids. Per germline, CDR1 MNHEY and CDR2 SMNVEV (reference sequence). CDR3 and TCR beta VDJ profiling relied on genomic DNA as the template. Using its own MiXCR run on the reads, TCRdb lists one record per CDR3 protein. Among around 230,000 distinct CDR3 sequences listed, under 65% were seen once. The sample was sorted CD4+, CD8+, or CD8+CD57+ T cells (not recorded which) from PBMCs. This TCR derives from a human donor in good health. The chain couples TRBV27 to TRBJ1-2, with TRBD1 matching 9 bases. Here the CDR3 reads CASRPGQGYGYTF. The CDR3 region has the DNA TGTGCCAGCAGGCCGGGACAGGGATATGGCTACACCTTC.